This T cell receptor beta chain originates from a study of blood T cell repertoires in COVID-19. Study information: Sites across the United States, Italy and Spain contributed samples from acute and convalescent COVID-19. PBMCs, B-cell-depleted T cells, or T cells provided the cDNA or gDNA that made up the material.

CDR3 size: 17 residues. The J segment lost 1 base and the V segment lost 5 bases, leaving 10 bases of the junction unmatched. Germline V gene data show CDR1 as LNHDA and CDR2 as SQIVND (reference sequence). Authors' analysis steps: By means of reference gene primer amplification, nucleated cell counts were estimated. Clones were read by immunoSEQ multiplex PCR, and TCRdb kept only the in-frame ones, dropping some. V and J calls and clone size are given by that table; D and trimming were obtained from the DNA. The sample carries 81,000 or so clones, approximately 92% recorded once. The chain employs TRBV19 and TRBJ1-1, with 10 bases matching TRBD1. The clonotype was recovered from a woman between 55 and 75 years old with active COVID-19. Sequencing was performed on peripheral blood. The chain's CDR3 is CASSEDRGLLRNTEAFF. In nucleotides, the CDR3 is TGTGCCAGTAGTGAAGACAGGGGGCTACTAAGGAACACTGAAGCTTTCTTT. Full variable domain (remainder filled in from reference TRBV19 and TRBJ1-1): DGGITQSPKYLFRKEGQNVTLSCEQNLNHDAMYWYRQDPGQGLRLIYYSQIVNDFQKGDIAEGYSVSREKKESFPLTVTSAQKNPTAFYLCASSEDRGLLRNTEAFFGQGTRLTVV.